The 24 T cell receptor beta chains below come from one sample, sequenced in a study of long-term antiretroviral therapy in people with HIV. Researchers ran immunoSEQ v3.0 at survey level. Sequencing was performed with immunoSEQ multiplex PCR; in TCRdb, only in-frame clones are kept and a portion is missing. The repertoire includes about 29,000 clones, 75% to 90% of them detected once, and around 8% sits in the top ten. The sequences come from unsorted PBMCs, collected 3.2 years before starting antiretroviral therapy. The origin of the receptors is a middle-aged man with HIV.

The V gene is TRBV6-5, the J gene TRBJ2-1, with TRBD2 matching 8 bases. Germline loops: CDR1 MNHEY, CDR2 SVGAGI. The CDR3 runs to 15 residues. V lost 5 bases and J lost 1; bases outside the gene matches: 4. DNA for the CDR3: TGTGCCAGCAGTCGGGGACTAGATTCCTACAATGAGCAGTTCTTC. It codes for CASSRGLDSYNEQFF.

This chain uses TRBV29-1 with TRBJ2-5; 8 bases agree with TRBD2. Looked up from germline, CDR1 is SQVTM and CDR2 is ANQGSEA. The trim removed 5 bases at V and 3 bases at J, leaving 2 bases unmatched. The CDR3 has 12 residues. DNA of the CDR3: TGCAGCGTTCGGGGGGGGGAAGAGACCCAGTACTTC. This codes for CSVRGGEETQYF. Supplemented by reference TRBV29-1 and TRBJ2-5, the full variable domain reads SAVISQKPSRDICQRGTSLTIQCQVDSQVTMMFWYRQQPGQSLTLIATANQGSEATYESGFVIDKFPISRPNLTFSTLTVSNMSPEDSSIYLCSVRGGEETQYFGPGTRLLVL.

The chain recombines TRBV6-5 with TRBJ1-2; D not certain. Germline V gene sequence: CDR1 MNHEY, CDR2 SVGAGI. The CDR3 has 15 amino acids. V lost 2 bases and J 0 bases, leaving 10 bases between the germline ends. The CDR3 protein is CASSYQSSTNYGYTF. In DNA form, the CDR3 reads TGTGCCAGCAGTTACCAGAGTAGTACTAACTATGGCTACACCTTC.

The chain recombines TRBV7-2 with TRBJ1-1; D gene unclear. Germline loops: CDR1 SGHTA, CDR2 FQGNSA. The CDR3 has 13 residues. Trimming removed 5 bases from V and 5 bases from J, with 12 bases in between. The CDR3 protein is CASSLRIGTEAFF. DNA of the CDR3: TGTGCCAGCAGCCTCCGGATCGGTACTGAAGCTTTCTTT.

V usage is TRBV5-1 and J usage is TRBJ2-1, with D possibly TRBD1 on 5 matching bases. V was trimmed by 3 bases and J by 7 bases, leaving 11 bases between them. Germline CDR1 SGHRS, CDR2 YFSETQ. This CDR3 comprises 13 residues. For the CDR3, the DNA is TGCGCCAGCAGCTCACAGGATACGAATGAGCAGTTCTTC. It codes for CASSSQDTNEQFF.

The CDR3 DNA sequence: TGTGCCAGTGGCGCTGGGGAGACCCAGTACTTC. Protein sequence: CASGAGETQYF. The gene calls are TRBV19 and TRBJ2-5; D is unresolved. CDR3 length: 11 amino acids. From germline, CDR1 is LNHDA and CDR2 SQIVND (reference sequence). Between the trimmed V and J ends, which lost 8 bases and 5 bases, there was a span of 9 bases.

The chain is built from TRBV15 and TRBJ1-2, with D perhaps TRBD1 (5 bases). CDR3 length: 14 residues. The V end was cut by 0 bases, the J end by 8 bases, with 13 bases between. Germline values: CDR1 LNHNV, CDR2 YYDKDF (reference sequence). The CDR3 region has the DNA TGTGCCACCAGCAGAGATGGGGCGGGTATCGGCTACACCTTC. Translation gives CATSRDGAGIGYTF.

This clone has just one count. The chain recombines TRBV7-9 with TRBJ2-5; D remains ambiguous. V lost 4 bases and J lost 5, with 20 bases in between. The CDR3 is made up of 16 amino acids. The germline V gene encodes CDR1 SEHNR and CDR2 FQNEAQ (reference sequence). CDR3 amino acids: CASSSHRKSPWETQYF. Written as DNA, the CDR3 is TGTGCCAGCAGCTCCCACCGTAAGTCGCCATGGGAGACCCAGTACTTC.

The V and J genes are TRBV5-6 and TRBJ1-3; D gene ambiguous. The CDR3 has 15 residues. V was cut by 4 bases and J by 1 base, with 12 bases left in between. Germline CDR1 SGHDT, CDR2 YYEEEE. The CDR3 sequence is CASSRTVASGNTIYF. The CDR3 nucleotides read TGTGCCAGCAGCCGTACAGTCGCTTCTGGAAACACCATATATTTT. Looking up the rest from reference TRBV5-6 and TRBJ1-3 gives the full variable domain: DAGVTQSPTHLIKTRGQQVTLRCSPKSGHDTVSWYQQALGQGPQFIFQYYEEEERQRGNFPDRFSGHQFPNYSSELNVNALLLGDSALYLCASSRTVASGNTIYFGEGSWLTVV.

The chain links TRBV5-1 to TRBJ2-2; D might be TRBD2 (6 bases). V was cut by 5 bases and J by 6 bases, with 17 bases left in between. Germline V CDR1 and CDR2: SGHRS, YFSETQ. The CDR3 is 15 residues long. The CDR3 is CASSSGTPGAGELFF. The CDR3 DNA reads TGCGCCAGCAGTTCCGGGACCCCGGGGGCCGGGGAGCTGTTTTTT.

This clone has a single count. The chain couples TRBV7-8 to TRBJ1-5; the match to TRBD1 covers 7 bases. CDR3 size: 16 residues. Germline V gives CDR1 SGHVS, CDR2 FQNEAQ. V was clipped by 5 bases and J by 7 bases; unmatched bases: 14. For the CDR3, the DNA is TGTGCCAGCAGCCCCGTAGGACAGGTCCTGGGGCAGCCCCAGCATTTT. This codes for CASSPVGQVLGQPQHF.

The chain is built from TRBV30 and TRBJ1-1; 11 nucleotides line up with TRBD1. Germline V gene data show CDR1 as GTSNPN and CDR2 as SVGIG (reference sequence). The CDR3 runs to 14 residues. CDR3 region: CGGQGAGSYTEAFF. In DNA form, the CDR3 reads TGTGGCGGACAGGGGGCGGGGAGTTACACTGAAGCTTTCTTT.

The V gene is TRBV19, the J gene TRBJ2-5; the match to TRBD2 covers 14 bases. Trimming removed 4 bases from V and 5 bases from J; junction bases left unmatched: 9. CDR1 is LNHDA and CDR2 is SQIVND in the germline V gene (reference sequence). CDR3 length: 17 residues. CDR3 DNA: TGTGCCAGTAGTAGACTAGCGGGAGGGCCCTCTAGGGAGACCCAGTACTTC. Translation: CASSRLAGGPSRETQYF. The full variable domain, completed using reference TRBV19 and TRBJ2-5, is DGGITQSPKYLFRKEGQNVTLSCEQNLNHDAMYWYRQDPGQGLRLIYYSQIVNDFQKGDIAEGYSVSREKKESFPLTVTSAQKNPTAFYLCASSRLAGGPSRETQYFGPGTRLLVL.

This clone was seen only once. This chain links TRBV2 with TRBJ1-5; D is ambiguous. This CDR3 is 15 amino acids long. The germline V gene encodes CDR1 SNHLY and CDR2 FYNNEI. Trimming took off 4 bases at V and 0 bases at J, with 10 bases between the two ends. The CDR3 protein is CASSGMGYSNQPQHF. CDR3 in DNA: TGTGCCAGCAGTGGGATGGGGTATAGCAATCAGCCCCAGCATTTT.

The chain has TRBV27 and TRBJ1-4; TRBD1 might be the D (6 bases). Germline CDR1 reads MNHEY; CDR2 reads SMNVEV (reference sequence). The CDR3 extends over 17 amino acids. V gave up 2 bases and J gave up 4 bases, with 17 bases separating them. CDR3 in amino acids: CASSLTILTGLNEKLFF. In DNA, the CDR3 is TGTGCCAGCAGTTTAACTATCCTGACAGGACTTAATGAAAAACTGTTTTTT.

This chain links TRBV5-4 with TRBJ2-2; D assignment may be TRBD1 or TRBD2 (5 bases each). The V and J ends lost 7 bases and 3 bases respectively, with 16 bases between them. Germline values: CDR1 SGHNT, CDR2 YYREEE (reference sequence). The CDR3 has 15 residues. CDR3 residues: CASQRQGVDTGELFF. The CDR3 DNA is TGTGCCAGCCAAAGGCAGGGAGTTGACACCGGGGAGCTGTTTTTT.

The J gene is TRBJ2-5, the V gene TRBV30; unclear D gene. Germline-derived CDR1 and CDR2 are GTSNPN and SVGIG (reference sequence). The CDR3 consists of 11 residues. V shed 2 bases and J shed 4 bases, with 5 bases lying between them. For the CDR3, the DNA is TGTGCCTGGAGTTGGGGAGAGACCCAGTACTTC. It yields the protein CAWSWGETQYF. Full variable domain (remainder filled in from reference TRBV30 and TRBJ2-5): SQTIHQWPATLVQPVGSPLSLECTVEGTSNPNLYWYRQAAGRGLQLLFYSVGIGQISSEVPQNLSASRPQDRQFILSSKKLLLSDSGFYLCAWSWGETQYFGPGTRLLVL.

The chain combines TRBV9 with TRBJ2-3, with D possibly matching TRBD2 (6 bases). V lost 3 bases to trimming and J lost 0 bases, with 11 bases between them. The CDR3 contains 15 residues. The germline V gene encodes CDR1 SGDLS and CDR2 YYNGEE. In DNA form, the CDR3 reads TGTGCCAGCAGCGCCGGGACTTTTAGCACAGATACGCAGTATTTT. The encoded protein is CASSAGTFSTDTQYF.

The chain employs TRBV7-3 and TRBJ2-5; no firm D call. V lost 5 bases and J 1 base, leaving 8 bases between the germline ends. Germline CDR1 is SGHTA and CDR2 is FQGTGA. This CDR3 has 13 residues. The CDR3 is CASSPSAQETQYF. The CDR3, as DNA: TGTGCCAGCAGCCCCTCTGCCCAAGAGACCCAGTACTTC.

This chain joins TRBV7-2 and TRBJ1-6; weak D call: TRBD1 (6 bases). The CDR3 totals 15 residues. The V gene lost 5 bases and the J gene lost 10 bases, with 18 bases spanning the gap. CDR1 is SGHTA, CDR2 FQGNSA, per germline. CDR3 amino acids: CASSAYRAVESPLHF. The CDR3 coding sequence is TGTGCCAGCAGCGCCTACAGGGCCGTCGAATCACCCCTCCACTTT.

The V call is TRBV4-2, the J call TRBJ1-5, with 12 nucleotides matching TRBD1. There are 21 residues in the CDR3. Germline V lookup: CDR1 LGHNA, CDR2 YNFKEQ. Losses at the gene ends were 4 bases for V and 4 bases for J; bases not matched to a gene: 20. The CDR3 is CASSRGVGTGGGSGRNQPQHF. The CDR3 DNA sequence: TGTGCCAGCAGCCGGGGGGTTGGGACAGGGGGCGGAAGCGGTCGGAATCAGCCCCAGCATTTT.

The chain links TRBV4-3 to TRBJ2-1; no firm D call. The CDR3 length is 13 residues. Germline V gene lookup returns CDR1 LGHNA and CDR2 YSLEER. The V end was cut by 0 bases, the J end by 8 bases, with 8 bases between. CDR3 bases: TGCGCCAGCAGCCAAGACCCGGTTTATGAGCAGTTCTTC. This codes for CASSQDPVYEQFF.

The V gene is TRBV6-5, the J gene TRBJ1-2, with 10 bases aligning to TRBD1. Germline CDR1 MNHEY, CDR2 SVGAGI. The CDR3 sequence is 14 residues long. The V segment lost 0 bases and the J segment 7 bases; nucleotides outside the gene matches: 2. CDR3 sequence (DNA): TGTGCCAGCAGTTACTCCGGGACAGGGGCTGGCTACACCTTC. Protein sequence: CASSYSGTGAGYTF.

The gene calls are TRBV11-2 and TRBJ1-1, with a possible D match to TRBD1 (5 bases). V was trimmed by 1 base and J by 2 bases, leaving 8 bases between them. This CDR3 is built from 14 residues. From germline, CDR1 is SGHAT and CDR2 FQNNGV. Written as DNA, the CDR3 is TGTGCCAGCAGCTTAGTTCAGGGTAACACTGAAGCTTTCTTT. Amino acid sequence: CASSLVQGNTEAFF.